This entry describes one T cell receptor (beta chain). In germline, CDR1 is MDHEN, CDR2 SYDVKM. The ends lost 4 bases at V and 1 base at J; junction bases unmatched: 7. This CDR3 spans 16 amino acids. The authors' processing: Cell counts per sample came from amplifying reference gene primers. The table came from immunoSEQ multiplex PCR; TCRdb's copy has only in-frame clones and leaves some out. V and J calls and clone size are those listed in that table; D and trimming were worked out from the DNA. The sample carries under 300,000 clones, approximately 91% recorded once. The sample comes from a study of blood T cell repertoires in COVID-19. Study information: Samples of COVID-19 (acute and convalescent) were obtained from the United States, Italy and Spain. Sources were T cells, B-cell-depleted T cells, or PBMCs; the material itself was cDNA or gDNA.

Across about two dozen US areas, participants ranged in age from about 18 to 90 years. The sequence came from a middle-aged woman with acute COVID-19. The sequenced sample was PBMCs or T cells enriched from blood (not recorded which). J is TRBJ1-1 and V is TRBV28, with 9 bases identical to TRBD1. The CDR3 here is CASSSLTGGANTEAFF. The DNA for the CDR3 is TGTGCCAGCAGTTCATTAACAGGGGGCGCGAACACTGAAGCTTTCTTT.